The rows below give T cell receptor beta chains drawn from one sample of a study of spatial heterogeneity in lung cancer. TCRdb reanalysed the 5' RACE reads using MiXCR and keeps one entry per CDR3 protein. Here the sample spans more than 10,000 distinct CDR3 sequences, 13% to 15% being singletons. Sequenced material: PBMCs, taken at surgery. The receptor source for this set is a male donor with early-stage non-small cell lung cancer. CDR3s include the opening cysteine and the closing phenylalanine or tryptophan. Each record gives: clone size, D gene, V gene, J gene, CDR3 DNA, CDR3 protein. D genes are given only for firm matches. A clone size is listed for some rows: how often the clone was seen (once, few, many), or a class if it is expanded.

few	NA	TRBV7-2	TRBJ2-4	TGTGCCAGCAGCTTTGATCTAGGGAACATTCAGTACTTC	CASSFDLGNIQYF
NA	TRBD1	TRBV20-1	TRBJ1-1	TGCAGTGCTAGGGAGACAGGGGGAATTCCTGAAGCTTTCTTT	CSARETGGIPEAFF
few	TRBD2	TRBV27	TRBJ2-5	TGTGCCAGCAGTTTATCGCCGGGGGGGCCTCAAGAGACCCAGTACTTC	CASSLSPGGPQETQYF
NA	NA	TRBV7-9	TRBJ2-1	TGTGCCAGCAGGACAGGAGAGGGCAATGAGCAGTTCTTC	CASRTGEGNEQFF
NA	NA	TRBV20-1	TRBJ1-3	TGCAGTGCTAGAGATCTCGCGCCCAAAGCAGTAACTGGAAACACCATATATTTT	CSARDLAPKAVTGNTIYF
few	NA	TRBV4-1	TRBJ2-5	TGCGCCAGCAGCCAAGGAAAAATTAGCGAAGAGACCCAGTACTTC	CASSQGKISEETQYF
NA	NA	TRBV7-8	TRBJ1-5	TGTGCCAGCAGCTTAGAAAGGCAGCCGGGGTGGGGTAGCAATCAGCCCCAGCATTTT	CASSLERQPGWGSNQPQHF
medium-sized	TRBD1	TRBV7-2	TRBJ1-6	TGTGCCAGCAGCTTAACCACTACAGGGGCACCCCTCCACTTT	CASSLTTTGAPLHF
few	NA	TRBV28	TRBJ2-5	TGTGCCAGCAGTTTATCCCTCCTGGGACAAGAGACCCAGTACTTC	CASSLSLLGQETQYF
many	NA	TRBV2	TRBJ2-5	TGTGCCAGCAGCAGGGGCTACCAAGAGACCCAGTACTTC	CASSRGYQETQYF
many	TRBD2	TRBV7-2	TRBJ2-1	TGTGCCAGCCCCCCCGGGGATAGCGGGGGGTTC	CASPPGDSGGF
many	NA	TRBV3-1	TRBJ1-1	TGTGCCAGCAGCCAAATGCTGAACACTGAAGCTTTCTTT	CASSQMLNTEAFF
many	NA	TRBV28	TRBJ1-2	TGTGCCAGCAGTTTGGGAAACTATGGCTACACCTTC	CASSLGNYGYTF
many	NA	TRBV6-2/TRBV6-3	TRBJ2-6	TGTGCCAGCAGTTTTTTCGACAAAACGGGGGCCAACGTCCTGACTTTC	CASSFFDKTGANVLTF
NA	TRBD2	TRBV2	TRBJ2-1	TGTGCCAGCTTCGGACTAGCACGAGTCAATGAGCAGTTCTTC	CASFGLARVNEQFF
few	TRBD1	TRBV7-9	TRBJ2-7	TGTGCCAGCAGCTTTGGGACAGCCTACGAGCAGTACTTC	CASSFGTAYEQYF
few	TRBD1	TRBV20-1	TRBJ2-3	TGCAGTGCCACGCCTGGGGACAGGGAGAACACAGATACGCAGTATTTT	CSATPGDRENTDTQYF
many	NA	TRBV11-2	TRBJ2-7	TGTGCCAGCAGCCCTTTGGGGGGATCCCACTACTACGAGCAGTACTTC	CASSPLGGSHYYEQYF
many	TRBD1	TRBV18	TRBJ1-6	TGTGCCAGCTCACCCCCGGGACAGGGATTTAATTCACCCCTCCACTTT	CASSPPGQGFNSPLHF